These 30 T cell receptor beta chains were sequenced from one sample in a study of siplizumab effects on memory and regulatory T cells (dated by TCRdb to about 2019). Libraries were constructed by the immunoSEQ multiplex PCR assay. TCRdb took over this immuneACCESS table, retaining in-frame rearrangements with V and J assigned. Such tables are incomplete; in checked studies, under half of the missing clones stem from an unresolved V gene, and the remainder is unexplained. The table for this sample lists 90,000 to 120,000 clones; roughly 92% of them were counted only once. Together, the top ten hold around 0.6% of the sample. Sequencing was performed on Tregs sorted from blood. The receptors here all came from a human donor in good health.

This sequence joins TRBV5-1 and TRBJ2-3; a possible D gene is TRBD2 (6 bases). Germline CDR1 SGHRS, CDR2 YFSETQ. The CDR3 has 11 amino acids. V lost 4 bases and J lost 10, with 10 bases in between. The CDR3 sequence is CASSTREAQYF. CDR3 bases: TGCGCCAGCAGCACGAGGGAGGCGCAGTATTTT.

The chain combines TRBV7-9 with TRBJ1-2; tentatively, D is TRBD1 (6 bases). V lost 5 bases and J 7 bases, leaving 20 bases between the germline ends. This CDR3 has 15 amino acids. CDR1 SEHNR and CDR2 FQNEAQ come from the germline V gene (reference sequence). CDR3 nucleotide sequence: TGTGCCAGCAGCCCAACTTGGGGGGCAACAAGTGGCTACACCTTC. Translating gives CASSPTWGATSGYTF. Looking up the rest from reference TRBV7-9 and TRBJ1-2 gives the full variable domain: DTGVSQNPRHKITKRGQNVTFRCDPISEHNRLYWYRQTLGQGPEFLTYFQNEAQLEKSRLLSDRFSAERPKGSFSTLEIQRTEQGDSAMYLCASSPTWGATSGYTFGSGTRLTVV.

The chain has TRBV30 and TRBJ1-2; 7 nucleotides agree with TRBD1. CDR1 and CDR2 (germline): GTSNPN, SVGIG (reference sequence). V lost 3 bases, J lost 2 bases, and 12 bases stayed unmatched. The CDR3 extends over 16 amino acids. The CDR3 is CAWRGRQGFMNYGYTF. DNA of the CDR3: TGTGCCTGGAGGGGGAGACAGGGATTTATGAACTATGGCTACACCTTC.

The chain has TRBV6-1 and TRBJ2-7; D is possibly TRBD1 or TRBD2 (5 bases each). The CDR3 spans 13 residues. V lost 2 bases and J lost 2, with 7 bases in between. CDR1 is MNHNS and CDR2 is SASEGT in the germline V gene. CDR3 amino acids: CASSERGAYEQYF. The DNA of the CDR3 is TGTGCCAGCAGTGAAAGAGGGGCCTACGAGCAGTACTTC.

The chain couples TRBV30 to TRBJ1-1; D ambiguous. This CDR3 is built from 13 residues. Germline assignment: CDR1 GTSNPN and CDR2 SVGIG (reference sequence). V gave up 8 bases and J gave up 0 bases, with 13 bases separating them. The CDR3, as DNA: TGTGCCCGGGCGACACCGCTGAACACTGAAGCTTTCTTT. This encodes CARATPLNTEAFF.

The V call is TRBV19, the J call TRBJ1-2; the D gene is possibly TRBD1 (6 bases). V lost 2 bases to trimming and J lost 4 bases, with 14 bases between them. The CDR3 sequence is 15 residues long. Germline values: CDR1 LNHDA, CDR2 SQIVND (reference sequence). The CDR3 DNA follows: TGTGCCAGTAGTATAAGCCCCGGCAGGGGCTATGGCTACACCTTC. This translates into CASSISPGRGYGYTF.

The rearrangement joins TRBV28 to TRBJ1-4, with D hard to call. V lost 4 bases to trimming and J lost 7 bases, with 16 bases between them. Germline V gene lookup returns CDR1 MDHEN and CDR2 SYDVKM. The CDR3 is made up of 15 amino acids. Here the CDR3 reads CASSSPAGAGEKLFF. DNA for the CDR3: TGTGCCAGCAGTTCCCCGGCCGGCGCGGGTGAAAAACTGTTTTTT.

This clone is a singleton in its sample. Here the CDR3 reads CASSGQLSNQPQHF. In nucleotides, the CDR3 is TGTGCCAGCAGTGGACAGCTTAGCAATCAGCCCCAGCATTTT. V is TRBV6-1 and J is TRBJ1-5, with D possibly TRBD1 on 5 matching bases. V was pared by 4 bases and J by 0 bases, with 7 bases between. Germline loops: CDR1 MNHNS, CDR2 SASEGT. The CDR3 spans 14 residues.

DNA for the CDR3: TGTGCCAGCAGCTTCTCACAGGGGCCCGAAGAGACCCAGTACTTC. This encodes CASSFSQGPEETQYF. The V gene is TRBV7-8, the J gene TRBJ2-5; 7 nucleotides match TRBD1. The CDR3 totals 15 residues. Unmatched junction bases numbered 7, after V lost 3 bases and J lost 3 bases. Looked up from germline, CDR1 is SGHVS and CDR2 is FQNEAQ.

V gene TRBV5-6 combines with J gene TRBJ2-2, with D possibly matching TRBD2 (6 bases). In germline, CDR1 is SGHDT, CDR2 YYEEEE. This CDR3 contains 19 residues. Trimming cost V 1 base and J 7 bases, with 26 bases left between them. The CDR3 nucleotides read TGTGCCAGCAGCTTGCTTGGGAGGCACCTGCTACAATGGGGCGGGGAGCTGTTTTTT. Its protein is CASSLLGRHLLQWGGELFF. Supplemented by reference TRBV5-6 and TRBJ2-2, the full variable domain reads DAGVTQSPTHLIKTRGQQVTLRCSPKSGHDTVSWYQQALGQGPQFIFQYYEEEERQRGNFPDRFSGHQFPNYSSELNVNALLLGDSALYLCASSLLGRHLLQWGGELFFGEGSRLTVL.

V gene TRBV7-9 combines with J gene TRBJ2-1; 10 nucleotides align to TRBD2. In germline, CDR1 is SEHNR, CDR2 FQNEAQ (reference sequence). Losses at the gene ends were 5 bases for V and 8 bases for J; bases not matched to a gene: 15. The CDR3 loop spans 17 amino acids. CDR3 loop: CASSPRNLAGEVHEQFF. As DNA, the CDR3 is TGTGCCAGCAGCCCCCGGAATCTAGCGGGAGAAGTGCATGAGCAGTTCTTC.

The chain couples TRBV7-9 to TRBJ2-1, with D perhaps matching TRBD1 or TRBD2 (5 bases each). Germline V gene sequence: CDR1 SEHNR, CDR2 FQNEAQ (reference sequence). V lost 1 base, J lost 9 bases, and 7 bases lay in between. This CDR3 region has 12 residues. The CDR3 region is CASSLVGAEQFF. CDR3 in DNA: TGTGCCAGCAGCTTAGTCGGGGCTGAGCAGTTCTTC.

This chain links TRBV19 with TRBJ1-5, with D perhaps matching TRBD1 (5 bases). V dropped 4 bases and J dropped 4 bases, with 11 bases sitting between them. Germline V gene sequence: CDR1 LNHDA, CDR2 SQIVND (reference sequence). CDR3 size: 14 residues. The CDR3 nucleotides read TGTGCCAGTAGTAACCGACAGCCTAATCAGCCCCAGCATTTT. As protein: CASSNRQPNQPQHF.

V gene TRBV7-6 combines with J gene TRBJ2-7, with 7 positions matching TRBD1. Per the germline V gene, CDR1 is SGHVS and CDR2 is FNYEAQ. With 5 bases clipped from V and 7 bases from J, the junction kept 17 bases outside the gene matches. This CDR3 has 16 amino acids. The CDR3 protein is CASSPRQGEFVGEQYF. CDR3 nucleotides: TGTGCCAGCAGCCCACGACAGGGAGAGTTTGTGGGGGAGCAGTACTTC.

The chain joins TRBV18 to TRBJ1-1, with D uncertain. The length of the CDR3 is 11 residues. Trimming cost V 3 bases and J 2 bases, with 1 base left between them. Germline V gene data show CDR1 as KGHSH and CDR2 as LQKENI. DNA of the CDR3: TGTGCCAGCTCACCCAACACTGAAGCTTTCTTT. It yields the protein CASSPNTEAFF.

The chain's CDR3 is CASVAGIGYEQYF. The CDR3 nucleotides are TGTGCCAGCGTGGCAGGAATCGGCTACGAGCAGTACTTC. The V call is TRBV6-5, the J call TRBJ2-5; no definite D call. The last part of the DNA fits TRBJ2-7 better; the J call may be wrong. CDR1 is MNHEY and CDR2 is SVGAGI in the germline V gene. The CDR3 is 13 residues long.

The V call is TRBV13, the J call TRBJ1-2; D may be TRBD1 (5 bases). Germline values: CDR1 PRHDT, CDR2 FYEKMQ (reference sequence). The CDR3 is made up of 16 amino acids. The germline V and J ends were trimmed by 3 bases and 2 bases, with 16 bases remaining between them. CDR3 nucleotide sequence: TGTGCCAGCAGCTTCGGTTGGGGCGCAGGGAACTATGGCTACACCTTC. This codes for CASSFGWGAGNYGYTF.

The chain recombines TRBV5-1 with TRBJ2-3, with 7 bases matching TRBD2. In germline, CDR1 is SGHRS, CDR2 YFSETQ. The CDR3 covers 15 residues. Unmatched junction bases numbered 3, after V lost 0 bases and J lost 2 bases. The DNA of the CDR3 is TGCGCCAGCAGCTTGGCGGGAGGCCCCACAGATACGCAGTATTTT. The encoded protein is CASSLAGGPTDTQYF.

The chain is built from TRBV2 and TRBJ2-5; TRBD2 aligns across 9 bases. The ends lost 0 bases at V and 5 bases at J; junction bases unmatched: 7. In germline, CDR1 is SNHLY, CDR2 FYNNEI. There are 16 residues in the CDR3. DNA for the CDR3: TGTGCCAGCAGTGAAGCGGGCGGGAGGGCCCGGGAGACCCAGTACTTC. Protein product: CASSEAGGRARETQYF. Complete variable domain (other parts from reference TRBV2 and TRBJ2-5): EPEVTQTPSHQVTQMGQEVILRCVPISNHLYFYWYRQILGQKVEFLVSFYNNEISEKSEIFDDQFSVERPDGSNFTLKIRSTKLEDSAMYFCASSEAGGRARETQYFGPGTRLLVL.

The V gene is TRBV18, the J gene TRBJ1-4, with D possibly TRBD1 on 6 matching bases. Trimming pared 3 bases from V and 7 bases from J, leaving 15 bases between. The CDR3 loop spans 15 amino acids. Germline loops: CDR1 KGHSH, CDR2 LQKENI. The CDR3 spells CASSPQGHLGEKLFF. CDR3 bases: TGTGCCAGCTCACCCCAGGGGCATCTGGGTGAAAAACTGTTTTTT.

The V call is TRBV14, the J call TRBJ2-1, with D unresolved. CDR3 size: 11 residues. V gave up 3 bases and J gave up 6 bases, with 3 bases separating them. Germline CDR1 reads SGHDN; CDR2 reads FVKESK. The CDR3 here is CASSQVNEQFF. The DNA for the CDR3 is TGTGCCAGCAGCCAGGTCAATGAGCAGTTCTTC.

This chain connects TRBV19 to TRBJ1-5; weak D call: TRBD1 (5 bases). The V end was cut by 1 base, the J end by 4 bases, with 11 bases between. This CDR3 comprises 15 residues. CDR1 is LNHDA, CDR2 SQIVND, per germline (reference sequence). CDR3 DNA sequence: TGTGCCAGTAGTATAGGCAGGGACCGGAATCAGCCCCAGCATTTT. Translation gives CASSIGRDRNQPQHF.

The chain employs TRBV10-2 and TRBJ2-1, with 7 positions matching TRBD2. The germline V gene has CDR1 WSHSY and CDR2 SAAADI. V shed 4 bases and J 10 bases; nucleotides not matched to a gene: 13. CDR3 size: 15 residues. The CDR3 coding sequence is TGCGCCAGCAGTGGCTCTAGCGGTAGGGTTAGGGAGCAGTTCTTC. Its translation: CASSGSSGRVREQFF.

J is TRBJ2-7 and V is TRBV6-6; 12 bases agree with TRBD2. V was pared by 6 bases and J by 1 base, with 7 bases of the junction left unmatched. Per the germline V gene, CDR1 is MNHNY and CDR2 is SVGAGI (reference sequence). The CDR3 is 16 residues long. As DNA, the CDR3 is TGTGCCAGCAGCCCAAGGACTAGCGGGATTTCCTACGAGCAGTACTTC. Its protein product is CASSPRTSGISYEQYF.

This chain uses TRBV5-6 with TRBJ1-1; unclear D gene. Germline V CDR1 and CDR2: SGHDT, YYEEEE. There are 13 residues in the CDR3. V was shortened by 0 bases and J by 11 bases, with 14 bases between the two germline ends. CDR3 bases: TGTGCCAGCAGCTTGGCGGTTTTTGGGTGGGCTTTCTTT. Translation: CASSLAVFGWAFF.

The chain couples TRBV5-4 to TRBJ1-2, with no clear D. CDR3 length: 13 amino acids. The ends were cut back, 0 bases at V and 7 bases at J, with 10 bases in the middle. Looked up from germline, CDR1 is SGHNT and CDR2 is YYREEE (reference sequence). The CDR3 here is CASSLARSAGYTF. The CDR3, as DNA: TGTGCCAGCAGCTTGGCCCGTTCGGCTGGCTACACCTTC.

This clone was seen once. The CDR3 loop is CASSYMTGGHNEQFF. The CDR3 region has the DNA TGTGCCAGCAGTTATATGACGGGAGGTCACAATGAGCAGTTCTTC. The V and J genes are TRBV6-6 and TRBJ2-1; 7 bases match TRBD2. Germline V CDR1 and CDR2: MNHNY, SVGAGI (reference sequence). The V gene end was trimmed by 3 bases and the J gene end by 5 bases; junction bases not matched to a gene: 7. This CDR3 contains 15 residues.

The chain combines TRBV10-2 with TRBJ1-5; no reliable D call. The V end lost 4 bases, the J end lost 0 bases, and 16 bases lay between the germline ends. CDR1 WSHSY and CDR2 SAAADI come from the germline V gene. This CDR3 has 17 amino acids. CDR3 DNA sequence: TGCGCCAGCAGTGTACGGACGTCCGTATATAGCAATCAGCCCCAGCATTTT. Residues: CASSVRTSVYSNQPQHF.

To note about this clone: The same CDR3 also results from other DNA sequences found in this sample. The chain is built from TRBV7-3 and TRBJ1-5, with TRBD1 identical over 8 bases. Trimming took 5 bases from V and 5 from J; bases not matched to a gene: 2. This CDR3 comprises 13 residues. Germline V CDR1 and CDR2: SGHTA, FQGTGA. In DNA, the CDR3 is TGTGCCAGCAGCCTGACAGGGGATCAGCCCCAGCATTTT. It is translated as CASSLTGDQPQHF.

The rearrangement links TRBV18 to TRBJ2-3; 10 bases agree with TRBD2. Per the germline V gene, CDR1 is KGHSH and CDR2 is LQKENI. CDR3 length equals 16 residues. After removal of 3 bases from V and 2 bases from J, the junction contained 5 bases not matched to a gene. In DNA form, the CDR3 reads TGTGCCAGCTCACCGGCAGGACTAGCGGTCACAGATACGCAGTATTTT. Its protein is CASSPAGLAVTDTQYF. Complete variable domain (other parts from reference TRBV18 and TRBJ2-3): NAGVMQNPRHLVRRRGQEARLRCSPMKGHSHVYWYRQLPEEGLKFMVYLQKENIIDESGMPKERFSAEFPKEGPSILRIQQVVRGDSAAYFCASSPAGLAVTDTQYFGPGTRLTVL.